This record concerns one TCR beta chain sequence. The CDR3 contains 14 residues. The germline V gene has CDR1 SEHNR and CDR2 FQNEAQ (reference sequence). The V and J ends lost 5 bases and 5 bases respectively, with 13 bases between them. This sample stems from a study of OX40 agonist ivuxolimab in advanced cancers. Profiling relied on immunoSEQ multiplex PCR, and the TCRdb table lists in-frame clones only, not all of them. The table includes about 38,000 clones, roughly 80% detected once. The clonotype was recovered from an adult with an advanced solid tumor such as melanoma, head and neck, liver or kidney cancer. The sample was CD4+ or CD8+ T cells sorted from blood, taken in a trial of the OX40 agonist ivuxolimab. The chain is built from TRBV7-9 and TRBJ2-4; tentatively, D is TRBD1 (5 bases). CDR3 bases: TGTGCCAGCAGCAACCAGGGTGGCGAAAACATTCAGTACTTC. This encodes CASSNQGGENIQYF.